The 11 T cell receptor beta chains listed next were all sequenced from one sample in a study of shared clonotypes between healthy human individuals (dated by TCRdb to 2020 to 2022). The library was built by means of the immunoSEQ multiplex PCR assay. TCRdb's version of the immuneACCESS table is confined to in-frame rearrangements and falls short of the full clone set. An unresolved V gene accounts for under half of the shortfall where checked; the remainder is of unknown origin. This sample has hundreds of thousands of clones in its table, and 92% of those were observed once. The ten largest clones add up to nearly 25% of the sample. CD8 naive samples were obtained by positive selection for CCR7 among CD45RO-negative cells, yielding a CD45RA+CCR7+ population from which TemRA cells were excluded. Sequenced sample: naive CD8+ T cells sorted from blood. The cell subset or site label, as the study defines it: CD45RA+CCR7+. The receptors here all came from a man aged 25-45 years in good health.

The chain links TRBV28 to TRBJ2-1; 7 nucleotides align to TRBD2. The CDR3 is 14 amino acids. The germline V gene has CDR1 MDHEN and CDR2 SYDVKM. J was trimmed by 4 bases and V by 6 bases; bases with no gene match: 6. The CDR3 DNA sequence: TGTGCCAGCAGCATAGCGGGTTCTTACAATGAGCAGTTCTTC. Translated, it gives CASSIAGSYNEQFF.

DNA for the CDR3: TGTGCCAGCAGTTCGGGACAGCAAAATGAGCAGTTCTTC. It codes for CASSSGQQNEQFF. The V gene is TRBV27, the J gene TRBJ2-1; TRBD1 matches at 7 bases. Germline values: CDR1 MNHEY, CDR2 SMNVEV (reference sequence). The junction had 4 bases not matched to a gene; V was cut back by 4 bases and J by 7 bases. The CDR3 has 13 amino acids.

CDR3 amino acids: CASSLWDSYEQYF. CDR3 coding DNA: TGTGCCAGCAGCTTGTGGGACAGCTACGAGCAGTACTTC. The chain uses TRBV7-6 and TRBJ2-7, with TRBD1 matching over 7 bases. This CDR3 has 13 amino acids. V lost 3 bases, J lost 3 bases, and 2 bases stayed unmatched. Germline V gene lookup returns CDR1 SGHVS and CDR2 FNYEAQ.

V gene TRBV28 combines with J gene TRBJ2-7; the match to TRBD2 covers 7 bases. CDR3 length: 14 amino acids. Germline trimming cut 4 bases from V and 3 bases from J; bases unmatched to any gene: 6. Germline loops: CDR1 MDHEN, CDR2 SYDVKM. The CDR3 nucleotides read TGTGCCAGCAGTTCGCTAGCGGCTTACTACGAGCAGTACTTC. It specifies CASSSLAAYYEQYF. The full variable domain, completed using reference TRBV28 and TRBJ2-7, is DVKVTQSSRYLVKRTGEKVFLECVQDMDHENMFWYRQDPGLGLRLIYFSYDVKMKEKGDIPEGYSVSREKKERFSLILESASTNQTSMYLCASSSLAAYYEQYFGPGTRLTVT.

The CDR3: CASSFVSLGEQYF. The CDR3 DNA sequence: TGTGCCAGCAGCTTTGTCAGTTTGGGCGAGCAGTACTTC. J is TRBJ2-7 and V is TRBV7-8; no clear D. The CDR3 is 13 amino acids. Germline V gene sequence: CDR1 SGHVS, CDR2 FQNEAQ. Trimming took 3 bases from V and 6 from J, leaving 12 bases between them.

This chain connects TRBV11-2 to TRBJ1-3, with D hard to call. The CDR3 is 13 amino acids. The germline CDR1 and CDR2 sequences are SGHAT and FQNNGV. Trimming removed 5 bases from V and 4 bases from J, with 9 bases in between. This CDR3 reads CASSTPGGNTIYF. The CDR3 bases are TGTGCCAGCAGCACGCCGGGGGGAAACACCATATATTTT.

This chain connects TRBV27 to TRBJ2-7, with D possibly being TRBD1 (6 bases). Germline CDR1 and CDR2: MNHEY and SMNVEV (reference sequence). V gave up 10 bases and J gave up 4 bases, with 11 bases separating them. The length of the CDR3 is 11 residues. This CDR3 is CATMTGYEQYF. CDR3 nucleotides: TGTGCCACCATGACAGGTTACGAGCAGTACTTC.

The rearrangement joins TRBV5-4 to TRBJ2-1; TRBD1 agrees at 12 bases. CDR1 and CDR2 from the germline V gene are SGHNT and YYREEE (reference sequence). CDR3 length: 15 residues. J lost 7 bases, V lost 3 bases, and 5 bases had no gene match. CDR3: CASSYRDRGRNEQFF. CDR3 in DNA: TGTGCCAGCAGCTATCGGGACAGGGGGCGAAATGAGCAGTTCTTC.

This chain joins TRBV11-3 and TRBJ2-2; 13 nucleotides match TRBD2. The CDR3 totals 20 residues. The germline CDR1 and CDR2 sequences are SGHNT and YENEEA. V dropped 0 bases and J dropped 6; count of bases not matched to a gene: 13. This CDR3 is CASSLDTMGLAGKMAGELFF. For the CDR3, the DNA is TGTGCCAGCAGCTTAGATACGATGGGACTAGCGGGAAAAATGGCCGGGGAGCTGTTTTTT.

As DNA, the CDR3 is TGTGCCAGCTCACTAGACAGGGTTAGCCTTCACGAGCAGTACTTC. This encodes CASSLDRVSLHEQYF. The rearrangement links TRBV18 to TRBJ2-7, with 7 bases aligning to TRBD1. The ends lost 4 bases at V and 5 bases at J; junction bases unmatched: 11. This CDR3 has 15 residues. The V gene's germline CDR1 is KGHSH and CDR2 LQKENI. Complete variable domain (other parts from reference TRBV18 and TRBJ2-7): NAGVMQNPRHLVRRRGQEARLRCSPMKGHSHVYWYRQLPEEGLKFMVYLQKENIIDESGMPKERFSAEFPKEGPSILRIQQVVRGDSAAYFCASSLDRVSLHEQYFGPGTRLTVT.

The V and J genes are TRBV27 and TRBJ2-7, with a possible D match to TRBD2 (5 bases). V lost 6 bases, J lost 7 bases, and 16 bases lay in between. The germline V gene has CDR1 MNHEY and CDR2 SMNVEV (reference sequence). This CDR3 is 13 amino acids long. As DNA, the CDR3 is TGTGCCAGCAGCCGCGGGCTCCATTGGGAGCAGTACTTC. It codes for CASSRGLHWEQYF.